Sequencing of this TCR beta chain was carried out in a study of shared clonotypes between healthy human individuals. About the research overall: Per donor, three plates held CD4 naive cells, three held CD4 memory, two held CD8 naive and one held CD8 memory.

The repertoire was sequenced with immunoSEQ multiplex PCR; TCRdb's copy has only in-frame clones and lacks some. The table has some 500,000 clones, around 96% seen once; the top ten hold approximately 0.067%. The V gene's germline CDR1 is MRHNA and CDR2 SNTAGT. V gave up 5 bases and J gave up 2 bases, with 8 bases separating them. This CDR3 region has 13 residues. Nashville, Tennessee was home to all donors, each a Caucasian adult. Partitioning of CD4+ cells yielded a CD45RA+ naive subset and a CD45RA-negative memory subset. The sequence came from a woman aged 30 to 39 in good health. What was sequenced was naive CD4+ T cells sorted from blood. Subset indicated: CD45RA+ positively selected. This chain uses TRBV6-4 with TRBJ2-3; D might be TRBD1 (5 bases). CDR3 sequence: CASSIGHTDTQYF. Here the CDR3 DNA reads TGTGCCAGCAGTATAGGACACACAGATACGCAGTATTTT.